This TCR beta chain was sequenced in a study of blood T cell repertoires in COVID-19 (TCRdb year 2020). For the wider study: Collaborator samples came from the United States, Italy and Spain and covered acute and convalescent phases of COVID-19. The prospective study material was composed of cDNA or gDNA derived from T cells, B-cell-depleted T cells, or PBMCs. Deeply sampled blood TCRbeta repertoires from subjects exposed to, actively infected with, or recovered from COVID-19 were included in the dataset. A freely available public database, intended as a resource for researchers studying the immune response to SARS-CoV-2, is where the repertoires were released. Samples were obtained from the ongoing ImmuneRACE study (first 160 participants) and from approximately 1,200 subjects provided by 6 global collaborators. The sample metadata nearly always contained a de-identified subject ID, COVID-19 status, age in years and sex. HLA class I and class II types, where available, came from metadata supplied by the sample provider rather than from assay-based typing. What the work shows at the level of the full study, not this receptor alone: How much clinical and demographic metadata was included differed by source and by participant, and the metadata was provided uncurated.

The immunoSEQ Assay, a bias-controlled multiplex PCR, was used to amplify TCRbeta CDR3 regions from genomic DNA. The authors' analysis ran thus. The number of nucleated cells in each sample was estimated by amplification of reference gene primers within the assay. To quantify the absolute abundance of each unique TCRbeta CDR3 rearrangement, sequence reads were collapsed and filtered. For each sample, productive Simpson clonality was calculated by taking the square root of Simpson's diversity index across productive rearrangements. The immuneACCESS repertoire file appears here via TCRdb, limited to in-frame rearrangements. These files lack a portion of the clones; in checked studies, under half of the deficit traces to unresolved V genes, and the cause of the others is not known. V and J calls and clone size follow that table, whereas D and trimming were derived from the DNA. A total of approximately 250,000 clones appear in this sample, more than 75% of them only once. Around 0.96% of the sample is taken by the ten largest.

Each collaborating institution followed its own protocols to collect whole blood in K2EDTA tubes. For TCRbeta analysis, collaborators shipped samples in one of three forms: frozen whole blood, isolated PBMCs, or DNA extracted from either of those sample types. The germline ends are 15 bases apart after V is trimmed by 0 bases and J by 9 bases. Reading the germline V gene (reference sequence) gives CDR1 LGHDT and CDR2 YNNKEL. The CDR3 contains 15 residues, cysteine and phenylalanine counted. Only the CDR3 DNA stays, 45 bases, in frame from base 1. For this clone: The target of this receptor is not known. No base-level quality is on record; no much larger clone is a single base apart.

The sample comprised peripheral blood. This receptor was obtained from a man aged 40-50 years with acute or convalescent COVID-19. The chain links TRBV3-1 (or the pseudogene TRBV3-2) with TRBJ2-1; the D gene is perhaps TRBD2, on 5 matching bases. The nucleotide sequence is TGTGCCAGCAGCCAAGAATCTAGCCGAGTCCTTGAGCAGTTCTTC. Translated, this is CASSQESSRVLEQFF.